These 26 T cell receptor beta chains originate from one sample sequenced in a study of patients and donors after allogeneic stem cell transplantation. TCRdb itself ran the RT-PCR reads through MiXCR, one entry per CDR3 protein. Among approximately 140,000 distinct CDR3 sequences listed, roughly two fifths were seen once. The source material was blood, either unsorted or a sorted T cell fraction (not recorded which). Every receptor here comes from a human donor who was either an allogeneic HSCT recipient or a stem cell or donor lymphocyte infusion donor (not recorded which). It is not recorded whose cells these are; they may come from a transplant donor.

This clonotype appeared a few times. The chain recombines TRBV20-1 with TRBJ1-6; D is ambiguous. The germline V and J ends were trimmed by 5 bases and 7 bases, with 18 bases remaining between them. Germline loops: CDR1 DFQATT, CDR2 SNEGSKA (reference sequence). The CDR3 runs to 15 residues. CDR3 nucleotides: TGCAGTGCTTACCCCGGACTCGGAGGAAATTCACCCCTCCACTTT. It yields the protein CSAYPGLGGNSPLHF.

V usage is TRBV20-1 and J usage is TRBJ1-1; TRBD1 might be the D (6 bases). The germline gives CDR1 DFQATT, CDR2 SNEGSKA (reference sequence). There are 9 residues in the CDR3. In DNA, the CDR3 is TGCTCCGGTGGGGGGCAAGCTTTCTTT. Amino acid sequence: CSGGGQAFF.

V and J are TRBV7-8 and TRBJ1-5; TRBD1 might be the D (5 bases). Germline loops: CDR1 SGHVS, CDR2 FQNEAQ. V shed 6 bases and J shed 1 base, with 19 bases lying between them. This CDR3 has 17 residues. The CDR3 sequence: CASSLLHVGTSNQPQHF. As DNA, the CDR3 is TGTGCCAGCAGTTTACTCCATGTGGGGACGAGCAATCAGCCCCAGCATTTT.

The chain has TRBV2 and TRBJ1-1; D remains unclear. Per the germline V gene, CDR1 is SNHLY and CDR2 is FYNNEI. This CDR3 is 12 amino acids long. Trimming removed 7 bases from V and 5 bases from J, with 11 bases in between. The CDR3 sequence is CASIPGGTEAFF. CDR3 coding DNA: TGTGCCAGCATCCCGGGAGGGACTGAAGCTTTCTTT.

This clonotype was observed a handful of times. The CDR3 reads CASSYGQETYEQYF. DNA of the CDR3: TGTGCCAGCAGTTACGGCCAGGAAACCTACGAGCAGTACTTC. The chain employs TRBV6-5 and TRBJ2-7, with D hard to call. The V and J ends lost 2 bases and 2 bases respectively, with 10 bases between them. CDR3 size: 14 residues. CDR1 MNHEY and CDR2 SVGAGI come from the germline V gene.

This chain joins TRBV4-1 and TRBJ1-1; possibly TRBD1 for D (5 bases). The CDR3 is 16 amino acids. Trimming took 1 base from V and 3 from J, leaving 15 bases between them. The germline V gene has CDR1 MGHRA and CDR2 YSYEKL. CDR3 protein: CASSQGRRGPDTEAFF. CDR3 DNA sequence: TGCGCCAGCAGCCAAGGACGAAGGGGTCCTGACACTGAAGCTTTCTTT.

A few counts support this clonotype. The chain combines TRBV7-3 with TRBJ1-1; TRBD1 might be the D (6 bases). V lost 5 bases to trimming and J lost 1 base, with 14 bases between them. This CDR3 has 15 amino acids. Germline loops: CDR1 SGHTA, CDR2 FQGTGA. The CDR3 loop reads CASSQPDRPNTEAFF. The CDR3 coding sequence is TGTGCCAGCAGCCAACCGGACAGACCGAACACTGAAGCTTTCTTT.

This clonotype came up many times. V usage is TRBV25-1 and J usage is TRBJ1-1; D gene uncertain. Trimming shortened V by 1 base and J by 0 bases, and 0 bases separated the two germline ends. The CDR3 is 12 residues long. The germline V gene has CDR1 MGHDK and CDR2 SYGVNS. This CDR3 is CASSELNTEAFF. Here the CDR3 DNA reads TGTGCCAGCAGTGAATTGAACACTGAAGCTTTCTTT.

This clonotype appeared a few times. The gene calls are TRBV13 and TRBJ2-5; D gene uncertain. The V gene lost 5 bases and the J gene lost 1 base, with 8 bases spanning the gap. This CDR3 comprises 13 residues. The germline gives CDR1 PRHDT, CDR2 FYEKMQ (reference sequence). CDR3 amino acids: CASSPPTQETQYF. Written as DNA, the CDR3 is TGTGCCAGCAGCCCACCGACCCAAGAGACCCAGTACTTC.

The chain employs TRBV12-3 or TRBV12-4 and TRBJ2-3; D uncertain. This CDR3 region has 11 residues. The V end lost 8 bases, the J end lost 4 bases, and 7 bases lay between the germline ends. The CDR3 loop reads CASGIADTQYF. The CDR3 DNA is TGTGCCAGCGGGATTGCAGATACGCAGTATTTT.

V gene TRBV6-6 combines with J gene TRBJ1-5, with a weak D call TRBD1 (5 bases). Germline V gives CDR1 MNHNY, CDR2 SVGAGI (reference sequence). V was cut by 0 bases and J by 4 bases, with 10 bases left in between. This CDR3 has 15 residues. This chain's CDR3 is CASSYSSGGNQPQHF. CDR3 in DNA: TGTGCCAGCAGTTACTCGAGTGGGGGGAATCAGCCCCAGCATTTT.

This clonotype has just a few counts. At one boundary the junction diverges from the germline segment, which might be a read error. The chain joins TRBV7-7 to TRBJ2-1; 11 bases match TRBD2. The CDR3 consists of 18 residues. In germline, CDR1 is SSHAT, CDR2 FNYEAQ (reference sequence). The CDR3 here is CASSLVPLTSGAYNEQFF. The CDR3 nucleotides are TGTGCTAGCAGCTTAGTACCTCTGACTAGCGGGGCCTACAATGAGCAGTTCTTC. The whole variable domain, filled in from reference TRBV7-7 and TRBJ2-1, reads GAGVSQSPRYKVTKRGQDVTLRCDPISSHATLYWYQQALGQGPEFLTYFNYEAQPDKSGLPSDRFSAERPEGSISTLTIQRTEQRDSAMYRCASSLVPLTSGAYNEQFFGPGTRLTVL.

In this sample, this clonotype turned up a few times. The chain joins TRBV4-3 to TRBJ1-3; a possible D gene is TRBD1 (5 bases). The CDR3 contains 18 residues. Per germline, CDR1 LGHNA and CDR2 YSLEER. Trimming shortened V by 0 bases and J by 1 base, and 16 bases separated the two germline ends. The CDR3 protein is CASSQDLPRVASGNTIYF. The CDR3 nucleotides read TGCGCCAGCAGCCAAGATCTTCCCAGGGTGGCTTCTGGAAACACCATATATTTT.

This clonotype has more than one count but fewer than ten. This chain links TRBV5-6 with TRBJ1-6; 7 bases are a match to TRBD1. This CDR3 contains 17 residues. Germline V gene sequence: CDR1 SGHDT, CDR2 YYEEEE. J was trimmed by 0 bases and V by 4 bases; bases with no gene match: 7. CDR3 residues: CASSPGGPSSYNSPLHF. Here the CDR3 DNA reads TGTGCCAGCAGCCCAGGGGGGCCGAGCTCCTATAATTCACCCCTCCACTTT. The full variable domain, in which reference TRBV5-6 and TRBJ1-6 provide the parts outside the CDR3, is DAGVTQSPTHLIKTRGQQVTLRCSPKSGHDTVSWYQQALGQGPQFIFQYYEEEERQRGNFPDRFSGHQFPNYSSELNVNALLLGDSALYLCASSPGGPSSYNSPLHFGNGTRLTVT.

The chain joins TRBV6-6 to TRBJ2-5; 7 nucleotides align to TRBD1. Germline V gene sequence: CDR1 MNHNY, CDR2 SVGAGI (reference sequence). The J segment lost 3 bases and the V segment lost 8 bases, leaving 6 bases of the junction unmatched. This CDR3 region has 13 residues. CDR3 in amino acids: CASVLGTEETQYF. The CDR3 DNA reads TGTGCCAGCGTTTTAGGGACAGAAGAGACCCAGTACTTC.

The V call is TRBV6-5, the J call TRBJ2-5, with 7 positions matching TRBD2. This CDR3 region has 14 residues. J lost 5 bases, V lost 5 bases, and 8 bases had no gene match. In germline, CDR1 is MNHEY, CDR2 SVGAGI. CDR3 amino acids: CASSAVRGGETQYF. The DNA for the CDR3 is TGTGCCAGCAGTGCCGTAAGGGGAGGGGAGACCCAGTACTTC.

This clonotype was seen a few times. This chain uses TRBV20-1 with TRBJ2-6; D ambiguous. The ends were cut back, 3 bases at V and 0 bases at J, with 6 bases in the middle. Germline CDR1 and CDR2: DFQATT and SNEGSKA (reference sequence). The CDR3 is made up of 14 amino acids. The CDR3 DNA reads TGCAGTGCTAGGGACGGCTCTGGGGCCAACGTCCTGACTTTC. It specifies CSARDGSGANVLTF.

The chain is built from TRBV5-1 and TRBJ2-3, with TRBD2 matching over 8 bases. Germline CDR1 is SGHRS and CDR2 is YFSETQ. The V segment lost 1 base and the J segment 2 bases; nucleotides outside the gene matches: 9. There are 17 residues in the CDR3. The CDR3 bases are TGCGCCAGCAGCTTGTTGGGGCGGGGGGTCCCCACAGATACGCAGTATTTT. It specifies CASSLLGRGVPTDTQYF.

The J gene is TRBJ1-2, the V gene TRBV12-3 or TRBV12-4; no firm D call. Trimming stripped 0 bases from V and 4 bases from J, with 9 bases between. This CDR3 region has 14 residues. The CDR3 sequence is CASSLAAGIYGYTF. CDR3 nucleotide sequence: TGTGCCAGCAGTTTAGCGGCCGGAATCTATGGCTACACCTTC.

The chain is built from TRBV4-2 and TRBJ2-7; 7 bases match TRBD2. V lost 0 bases to trimming and J lost 3 bases; unmatched junction nucleotides: 5. Germline CDR1 reads LGHNA; CDR2 reads YNFKEQ. The CDR3 runs to 15 residues. CDR3 sequence (DNA): TGTGCCAGCAGCCAAGATGGCAGGGAGGGCTACGAGCAGTACTTC. Its protein product is CASSQDGREGYEQYF.

The chain employs TRBV9 and TRBJ1-3; D is ambiguous. The CDR3 consists of 14 residues. V shed 4 bases and J shed 2 bases, with 10 bases lying between them. Germline assignment: CDR1 SGDLS and CDR2 YYNGEE. The CDR3 protein is CASSIPGAGNTIYF. The CDR3 DNA follows: TGTGCCAGCAGCATACCGGGAGCTGGAAACACCATATATTTT.

The chain couples TRBV6-5 to TRBJ2-3; TRBD1 agrees at 8 bases. CDR3 length equals 15 residues. CDR1 and CDR2 (germline): MNHEY, SVGAGI. V gave up 6 bases and J gave up 2 bases; unmatched junction bases: 7. The DNA for the CDR3 is TGTGCCAGCAGGGAGTCGACAGGGGCCACAGATACGCAGTATTTT. Translating it yields CASRESTGATDTQYF.

V usage is TRBV10-2 and J usage is TRBJ2-3; D may be TRBD1 (7 bases). Deletions cut 3 bases from V and 4 bases from J, with 14 bases between. Germline CDR1 WSHSY, CDR2 SAAADI. The CDR3 is 15 amino acids. The CDR3 nucleotides read TGCGCCAGCAGTGACGAATTCAGGGGGGCAGATACGCAGTATTTT. It yields the protein CASSDEFRGADTQYF.

This clonotype showed up just a few times. The V gene is TRBV12-3 or TRBV12-4, the J gene TRBJ1-1, with D possibly matching TRBD1 (5 bases). The CDR3 runs to 13 residues. Trimming left V 7 bases short and J 5 bases short, with 14 bases between. The CDR3 bases are TGTGCCAGCACATCCTCTGGGGGGACTGAAGCTTTCTTT. It codes for CASTSSGGTEAFF.

This clonotype was seen a handful of times. The CDR3 spells CASKWGGTEAFF. CDR3 bases: TGTGCCAGCAAATGGGGGGGCACTGAAGCTTTCTTT. The chain links TRBV6-2 or TRBV6-3 to TRBJ1-1; tentatively, D is TRBD1 (5 bases). The V gene lost 7 bases and the J gene lost 4 bases, with 10 bases spanning the gap. Germline assignment: CDR1 MNHEY and CDR2 SVGEGT. The CDR3 runs 12 residues.

This chain connects TRBV10-3 to TRBJ2-2, with TRBD2 identical over 8 bases. CDR1 ENHRY and CDR2 SYGVKD come from the germline V gene. V shed 11 bases, J shed 5 bases, and the junction held 7 bases outside the gene matches. The CDR3 totals 13 residues. The CDR3 bases are TGTGCCTCGGGAGGGGACGGAACCGGGGAGCTGTTTTTT. This encodes CASGGDGTGELFF.